The 12 T cell receptor beta chains reported below all come from one sample, sequenced in a study of siplizumab effects on memory and regulatory T cells. TCRdb's copy holds only in-frame clones and misses some; the assay was immunoSEQ multiplex PCR. The data contain approximately 110,000 clones, about 91% of them seen just once; the ten biggest clones take up about 0.75%. Specimen: Tregs sorted from blood. Receptors originate from a human donor in good health.

The rearrangement links TRBV6-4 to TRBJ1-2, with D unclear. Germline CDR1 and CDR2: MRHNA and SNTAGT. The V and J ends lost 2 bases and 4 bases respectively, with 8 bases between them. CDR3 length: 13 residues. The DNA of the CDR3 is TGTGCCAGCAGTGACGGCGTGGCCTATGGCTACACCTTC. Encoded protein: CASSDGVAYGYTF.

The chain couples TRBV18 to TRBJ1-2, with D unresolved. V dropped 3 bases and J dropped 6 bases, with 14 bases sitting between them. This CDR3 comprises 14 residues. Germline loops: CDR1 KGHSH, CDR2 LQKENI. This CDR3 reads CASSPYGVRDGYTF. In DNA, the CDR3 is TGTGCCAGCTCACCCTACGGGGTACGGGATGGCTACACCTTC. The complete variable domain, with remaining parts taken from reference TRBV18 and TRBJ1-2, reads NAGVMQNPRHLVRRRGQEARLRCSPMKGHSHVYWYRQLPEEGLKFMVYLQKENIIDESGMPKERFSAEFPKEGPSILRIQQVVRGDSAAYFCASSPYGVRDGYTFGSGTRLTVV.

The CDR3 protein is CASSLTADTQYF. CDR3 DNA: TGTGCCAGCAGCTTAACAGCGGATACGCAGTATTTT. The chain employs TRBV11-1 and TRBJ2-3; D gene uncertain. This CDR3 comprises 12 residues. The germline CDR1 and CDR2 sequences are SGHAT and FQDESV (reference sequence). The V end was cut by 2 bases, the J end by 6 bases, with 6 bases between. Combining the CDR3 with reference TRBV11-1 and TRBJ2-3 gives the whole variable domain EAEVAQSPRYKITEKSQAVAFWCDPISGHATLYWYRQILGQGPELLVQFQDESVVDDSQLPKDRFSAERLKGVDSTLKIQPAELGDSAMYLCASSLTADTQYFGPGTRLTVL.

The rearrangement uses TRBV12-5 and TRBJ2-3, with D tentatively TRBD1 or TRBD2 (5 bases each). Trimming took 6 bases from V and 0 from J, leaving 13 bases between them. The CDR3 length is 15 residues. CDR1 is LGHNT, CDR2 FRNRAP, per germline. The CDR3: CASGRGSPSTDTQYF. CDR3 bases: TGTGCTAGTGGGAGGGGAAGCCCTAGCACAGATACGCAGTATTTT.

This sequence joins TRBV5-1 and TRBJ1-6; D not certain. CDR3 length equals 14 residues. CDR1 is SGHRS, CDR2 YFSETQ, per germline. V lost 0 bases and J 10 bases, leaving 11 bases between the germline ends. CDR3 amino acids: CASSLGMAESPLHF. The CDR3 DNA sequence: TGCGCCAGCAGCTTGGGTATGGCGGAGTCACCCCTCCACTTT.

This clone has only one observation. V gene TRBV6-5 combines with J gene TRBJ2-7; weak D call: TRBD2 (5 bases). The V gene's germline CDR1 is MNHEY and CDR2 SVGAGI. Trimming cost V 5 bases and J 6 bases, with 17 bases left between them. CDR3 length: 14 residues. CDR3 sequence reads: CASSEVVGVLEQYF. CDR3 DNA sequence: TGTGCCAGCAGTGAAGTCGTCGGGGTCCTCGAGCAGTACTTC.

This clone occurred once. In DNA form, the CDR3 reads TGTGCCAGCAGTTTAATTATGAGGGGGGCAGGAAACACTGAAGCTTTCTTT. Translating it yields CASSLIMRGAGNTEAFF. The V gene is TRBV27, the J gene TRBJ1-1; maybe TRBD1 (6 bases). CDR1 and CDR2 (germline): MNHEY, SMNVEV (reference sequence). The V end lost 2 bases, the J end lost 2 bases, and 18 bases lay between the germline ends. This CDR3 spans 17 amino acids.

CDR3 sequence (DNA): TGTGCCAGCTCACCACTTCTGGCAGGGGGTGGGTACGAGCAGTACTTC. This sequence encodes CASSPLLAGGGYEQYF. The chain recombines TRBV18 with TRBJ2-7, with 7 bases identical to TRBD1. The CDR3 sequence is 16 residues long. The V segment lost 1 base and the J segment 4 bases; nucleotides outside the gene matches: 10. CDR1 is KGHSH, CDR2 LQKENI, per germline.

This clone has more than one count but fewer than ten. The V call is TRBV5-4, the J call TRBJ1-1; possible D gene TRBD1, 6 bases. This CDR3 is 15 amino acids long. Germline assignment: CDR1 SGHNT and CDR2 YYREEE (reference sequence). Trimming removed 5 bases from V and 3 bases from J, with 17 bases in between. The CDR3, as DNA: TGTGCCAGCAGTCCAGAGTGGGGGCATGACACTGAAGCTTTCTTT. Translated, it gives CASSPEWGHDTEAFF.

This clone was seen a handful of times. The chain carries TRBV5-1 and TRBJ1-3, with a tentative D call TRBD1 (5 bases). The CDR3 contains 16 residues. CDR1 is SGHRS and CDR2 is YFSETQ in the germline V gene. V lost 1 base and J 0 bases, leaving 11 bases between the germline ends. The CDR3 DNA reads TGCGCCAGCAGCTTGTGGGGGGAGAGCTCTGGAAACACCATATATTTT. It yields the protein CASSLWGESSGNTIYF.

The V call is TRBV19, the J call TRBJ1-2, with D possibly TRBD1 on 5 matching bases. Germline CDR1 reads LNHDA; CDR2 reads SQIVND (reference sequence). V was shortened by 6 bases and J by 4 bases, with 15 bases between the two germline ends. This CDR3 spans 14 amino acids. The CDR3 coding sequence is TGTGCCAGTAGCGACGGGACCTTCGGCTATGGCTACACCTTC. It yields the protein CASSDGTFGYGYTF.

This clone was detected only a few times. V gene TRBV2 combines with J gene TRBJ1-6; 8 bases map to TRBD1. The CDR3 consists of 15 residues. The J segment lost 10 bases and the V segment lost 8 bases, leaving 13 bases of the junction unmatched. Germline V CDR1 and CDR2: SNHLY, FYNNEI. As DNA, the CDR3 is TGTGCCAGCTCACCCCCGGACAGGGCACAGTCACCCCTCCACTTT. This sequence encodes CASSPPDRAQSPLHF.